This TCR beta chain appears in the sequencing data of a study of blood T cell repertoires in COVID-19 (dated by TCRdb to 2018 to 2020). For the wider study: The collaborator samples originated in the United States, Italy and Spain and spanned the acute and convalescent phases of COVID-19. The repertoires were released in a freely available public database intended as a resource for research on the immune response to SARS-CoV-2. The material from the prospective study consisted of cDNA or gDNA derived from T cells, B-cell-depleted T cells, or PBMCs. The dataset comprised deeply sampled blood TCRbeta repertoires from subjects exposed to, actively infected with, or recovered from COVID-19. The samples were drawn from two sources: the first 160 participants of the ongoing ImmuneRACE study, and 950 to 1,500 subjects contributed by 6 global collaborators. The sample metadata nearly always contained a de-identified subject ID, COVID-19 status, age in years and sex. HLA class I and class II types, where available, came from metadata supplied by the sample provider rather than from assay-based typing. What the work shows at the level of the full study, not this receptor alone: How much clinical and demographic metadata was included differed by source and by participant, and the metadata was provided uncurated.

Based on the germline V gene, the CDR1 and CDR2 sequences are SGHTA and FQGNSA. The CDR3 runs 15 residues from the cysteine to the phenylalanine. This entry keeps only the CDR3 DNA: 45 bases, framed from base 1. V was cut back by 3 bases and J by 5 bases, leaving a gap of 14 bases between them. Participants in the prospective study were enrolled through a virtual design, were aged roughly 18 to 100 years, and lived in roughly 24 United States geographic areas. Cohort assignment in the prospective study relied on participant-reported clinical history from a screening survey and a study questionnaire. Mobile phlebotomists in the prospective study collected whole blood, serum and a nasopharyngeal or oropharyngeal swab from every participant. Participants in the prospective study had the option to provide additional blood draws and questionnaires over an approximately two-month period. Before DNA extraction, prospective study blood samples were shipped either frozen or at room temperature.

About this clone: It has no known antigen specificity. There are no base qualities to consult, and no much larger clone falls within one base.

The immunoSEQ Assay, a bias-controlled multiplex PCR, was used to amplify TCRbeta CDR3 regions from genomic DNA. The source study handled its data this way. Nucleated cell counts per sample were estimated from amplification of reference gene primers within the assay. To quantify the absolute abundance of each unique TCRbeta CDR3 rearrangement, sequence reads were collapsed and filtered. For each sample, productive Simpson clonality was calculated as the square root of Simpson's diversity index over productive rearrangements. TCRdb mirrors the immuneACCESS table, restricted to in-frame sequences. Some clones are absent from its copies; in checked studies, under half trace to an unresolved V gene, and the reason for the others is unknown. V, J and clone size derive from that table, while D and trimming were established from the DNA sequence. The sample includes under 150,000 clones, with 88% observed a single time. More than 1% of the sample comes from the top ten.

This chain joins TRBV7-2 to TRBJ1-5; the D gene is perhaps TRBD1, on 5 matching bases. Material: PBMCs or T cells enriched from blood (not recorded which). This receptor was taken from a young woman with acute COVID-19. In nucleotide form, the sequence is TGTGCCAGCAGCTTTGCAGGGCACGCGGATCAGCCCCAGCATTTT. Translated, this gives CASSFAGHADQPQHF.